This T cell receptor (beta chain) emerged from a study of T cell responses to AZD1222 COVID-19 vaccine. Findings and caveats of the study: Clonal diversity was possibly underestimated, and the donors were mostly white British, with more females. Spike-wide vaccine-associated CD4 TCRs dominated at 160-218 and 743-854.

Produced via immunoSEQ multiplex PCR; TCRdb's table is partial and in-frame only. Here the sample spans about 130,000 clones, about 90% being singletons. The CDR3 totals 15 residues. Trimming took 4 bases from V and 4 from J, leaving 15 bases between them. The V gene's germline CDR1 is SGHNT and CDR2 YYREEE (reference sequence). As regards this clone: The antigen is not known.

The TCR was taken from an adult in good health. The chain recombines TRBV5-4 with TRBJ2-1; no firm D call. Here the sequenced sample was peripheral blood, taken on day 0 of MenACWY control vaccination. CDR3 DNA: TGTGCCAGCAGCGGGTCCAAAAAACAATACAATGAGCAGTTCTTC. Translating it yields CASSGSKKQYNEQFF.